This TCR beta chain was sequenced for a study of T cell repertoires in cytomegalovirus infection. At the level of the study: It was the public TCR beta signatures that indicated both CMV infection and matching HLA type. General study points: Summed frequency of public TCR beta families distinguished CMV carriers with the relevant HLA.

This CDR3 has 14 amino acids. CDR1 is MNHEY and CDR2 is SVGEGT in the germline V gene. V was shortened by 10 bases and J by 4 bases, with 17 bases between the two germline ends. Each CDR3 protein is one row after TCRdb ran MiXCR on the reads. The sample includes approximately 250,000 distinct CDR3 sequences, about 5.9% of them seen just once. In this sample, this clonotype turned up a few times. Its antigen is currently unknown. V and J are TRBV6-2 or TRBV6-3 and TRBJ1-5; possibly TRBD1 for D (5 bases). The sequence derives from a human donor in good health (CMV status not recorded). Some clones in this sample may be carry-over from other donors' samples. The sample comprised PBMCs. CDR3 bases: TGTGCCACCCTAGGGGAGTTGGCAAATCAGCCCCAGCATTTT. Amino acid sequence: CATLGELANQPQHF.